Presented here are 20 T cell receptor beta chains from one specimen sequenced in a study of regulatory T cells in long-lasting Graves disease. As to time point: newly diagnosed GD, antithyroid drugs for less than 3 months. RNA isolated from PBMCs was used to make the TCR library. iRepertoire HTBI primers and Arm-PCR of CDR3 regions built TCR beta libraries. TCRdb reanalysed the multiplex PCR reads using MiXCR and keeps one entry per CDR3 protein. The sample consists of some 250,000 distinct CDR3 sequences, 20% to 25% of them appearing once. The sample consisted of peripheral blood mononuclear cells (PBMCs), taken at new diagnosis, from a patient treated with antithyroid drugs. The receptor source for this set is a female donor with Graves disease.

This clonotype has a count of ten or more. The V call is TRBV11-2, the J call TRBJ2-2; TRBD2 agrees at 8 bases. Germline CDR1 and CDR2: SGHAT and FQNNGV. The CDR3 runs 16 residues. The V segment lost 2 bases and the J segment 5 bases; nucleotides outside the gene matches: 7. Here the CDR3 DNA reads TGTGCCAGCAGCTTACTAGCGGGTTCGTGGACCGGGGAGCTGTTTTTT. It translates to CASSLLAGSWTGELFF.

This sequence joins TRBV19 and TRBJ1-1; unclear D gene. This CDR3 contains 15 residues. V was shortened by 7 bases and J by 6 bases, with 21 bases between the two germline ends. The germline V gene encodes CDR1 LNHDA and CDR2 SQIVND (reference sequence). The CDR3 is CASTLLGAGGSEAFF. The DNA for the CDR3 is TGTGCCAGTACCCTTTTGGGCGCCGGCGGATCTGAAGCTTTCTTT.

This clonotype was detected only a few times. The chain uses TRBV5-1 and TRBJ2-3; TRBD2 might be the D (6 bases). The V end was cut by 4 bases, the J end by 4 bases, with 28 bases between. Germline CDR1 and CDR2: SGHRS and YFSETQ. CDR3 length equals 19 residues. The CDR3 nucleotides read TGCGCCAGCAGCCCCTTAGGGACGGGAGTCGGGGTCATGGCAGATACGCAGTATTTT. Protein: CASSPLGTGVGVMADTQYF.

Only a few counts were recorded for this clonotype. The J gene is TRBJ1-2, the V gene TRBV27, with 7 nucleotides matching TRBD1. The CDR3 totals 13 residues. Germline V gene sequence: CDR1 MNHEY, CDR2 SMNVEV (reference sequence). V trimming: 8 bases; J trimming: 2 bases; junction bases outside the gene matches: 5. The CDR3 reads CASGRGQNYGYTF. For the CDR3, the DNA is TGTGCCAGCGGGAGGGGGCAAAACTATGGCTACACCTTC.

The sample holds many counts of this clonotype. The chain recombines TRBV3-2 with TRBJ1-2. TRBV3-2 corresponds to a pseudogene. The CDR3 extends over 12 amino acids. The CDR3 sequence is CASSLDAYGYTF. In nucleotides, the CDR3 is TGTGCCAGCAGCCTTGACGCCTATGGCTACACCTTC.

There are many counts of this clonotype. The V and J genes are TRBV20-1 and TRBJ2-7; 7 nucleotides agree with TRBD2. The CDR3 runs to 14 residues. Germline lookup yields CDR1 DFQATT and CDR2 SNEGSKA (reference sequence). The V segment lost 1 base and the J segment 2 bases; nucleotides outside the gene matches: 5. Here the CDR3 reads CSARAPGGPYEQYF. The CDR3 DNA is TGCAGTGCTAGAGCCCCGGGGGGACCCTACGAGCAGTACTTC.

This chain joins TRBV11-2 and TRBJ2-7; D perhaps matches TRBD1 (6 bases). V dropped 5 bases and J dropped 3 bases, with 14 bases sitting between them. CDR1 SGHAT and CDR2 FQNNGV come from the germline V gene. This CDR3 is 14 amino acids long. The CDR3 nucleotides read TGTGCCAGCAGCCCAGGGGTTCCTTACTACGAGCAGTACTTC. This gives the protein CASSPGVPYYEQYF.

This clonotype was seen many times. The chain couples TRBV7-9 to TRBJ2-5, with 8 nucleotides matching TRBD2. The germline gives CDR1 SEHNR, CDR2 FQNEAQ (reference sequence). The CDR3 is 19 amino acids. Trimming cost V 5 bases and J 5 bases; bases outside gene matches: 22. CDR3 sequence reads: CASSARELVKAGEGETQYF. The CDR3 bases are TGTGCCAGCAGCGCCCGGGAGTTGGTGAAAGCGGGAGAAGGTGAGACCCAGTACTTC. The full variable domain, in which reference TRBV7-9 and TRBJ2-5 provide the parts outside the CDR3, is DTGVSQNPRHKITKRGQNVTFRCDPISEHNRLYWYRQTLGQGPEFLTYFQNEAQLEKSRLLSDRFSAERPKGSFSTLEIQRTEQGDSAMYLCASSARELVKAGEGETQYFGPGTRLLVL.

This clonotype was detected ten times or more. The chain has TRBV6-2 or TRBV6-3 and TRBJ2-2; D possibly corresponds to TRBD2 (5 bases). The V end was cut by 2 bases, the J end by 6 bases, with 13 bases between. In germline, CDR1 is MNHEY, CDR2 SVGEGT. The CDR3 consists of 15 residues. CDR3 amino acids: CASSYVTRGSGELFF. CDR3 coding DNA: TGTGCCAGCAGTTACGTGACCCGAGGGTCCGGGGAGCTGTTTTTT.

This clonotype was detected many times. The chain recombines TRBV28 with TRBJ2-3, with 11 bases fitting TRBD2. The CDR3 runs to 14 residues. J gave up 8 bases and V 7 bases, and 8 bases lay outside the gene matches. Germline CDR1 reads MDHEN; CDR2 reads SYDVKM. CDR3 protein: CASNLGLAGGTQYF. As DNA, the CDR3 is TGTGCCAGCAACCTGGGGCTAGCGGGGGGTACGCAGTATTTT.

Only a few counts were recorded for this clonotype. The V gene is TRBV6-1, the J gene TRBJ2-2, with D possibly being TRBD2 (6 bases). CDR3 length: 14 amino acids. With 8 bases removed from V and 4 bases from J, the gap between germline ends came to 14 bases. Germline V gives CDR1 MNHNS, CDR2 SASEGT. The CDR3: CASWGVPGTGELFF. Here the CDR3 DNA reads TGTGCCAGCTGGGGGGTCCCCGGCACCGGGGAGCTGTTTTTT.

In this sample, this clonotype turned up many times. V gene TRBV2 combines with J gene TRBJ2-2, with D tentatively TRBD1 or TRBD2 (5 bases each). Trimming removed 6 bases from V and 0 bases from J, with 8 bases in between. This CDR3 has 14 amino acids. Looked up from germline, CDR1 is SNHLY and CDR2 is FYNNEI. CDR3 region: CASRGTANTGELFF. The CDR3 DNA is TGTGCCAGCAGAGGGACCGCGAACACCGGGGAGCTGTTTTTT. Full variable domain (outside the CDR3, taken from reference TRBV2 and TRBJ2-2): EPEVTQTPSHQVTQMGQEVILRCVPISNHLYFYWYRQILGQKVEFLVSFYNNEISEKSEIFDDQFSVERPDGSNFTLKIRSTKLEDSAMYFCASRGTANTGELFFGEGSRLTVL.

This clonotype was picked up many times. In nucleotides, the CDR3 is TGTGCCAGCAGGACAGAGTTGAACACTGAAGCTTTCTTT. As protein: CASRTELNTEAFF. The V call is TRBV6-1, the J call TRBJ1-1; TRBD1 might be the D (5 bases). The CDR3 totals 13 residues. Germline V gives CDR1 MNHNS, CDR2 SASEGT. The V end lost 6 bases, the J end lost 0 bases, and 8 bases lay between the germline ends.

In its sample, this clonotype was seen many times. The V and J genes are TRBV20-1 and TRBJ1-1; weak D call: TRBD1 (5 bases). Germline CDR1 is DFQATT and CDR2 is SNEGSKA (reference sequence). This CDR3 region has 16 residues. Between the trimmed V and J ends, which lost 0 bases and 3 bases, there was a span of 17 bases. CDR3 protein: CSAREGGGGLDTEAFF. The CDR3 nucleotides read TGCAGTGCTAGAGAGGGGGGTGGGGGATTGGACACTGAAGCTTTCTTT.

This clonotype was seen a few times. CDR3 residues: CASSREARGAYEQYF. Written as DNA, the CDR3 is TGTGCCAGCAGCAGAGAAGCGAGGGGGGCCTACGAGCAGTACTTC. The J gene is TRBJ2-7, the V gene TRBV6-2 or TRBV6-3; D could derive from TRBD1 or TRBD2 (6 bases each). Germline V CDR1 and CDR2: MNHEY, SVGEGT. With 6 bases removed from V and 2 bases from J, the gap between germline ends came to 17 bases. This CDR3 has 15 residues.

This clonotype was counted once. This sequence joins TRBV7-3 and TRBJ2-1; 7 bases align to TRBD2. The J call could be wrong; TRBJ2-5 is a better fit for the DNA end. Per germline, CDR1 SGHTA and CDR2 FQGTGA. The CDR3 is 15 amino acids. CDR3 sequence (DNA): TGTGCCAGCAGCCCGGGTGCTAGCGGTCAAGAGACCCAGTACTTC. This gives the protein CASSPGASGQETQYF.

This clonotype has only a few counts. The CDR3 coding sequence is TGCGCCAGCAGCCAACATCAGCGGGAGCCGTACAATGAGCAGTTCTTC. As protein: CASSQHQREPYNEQFF. This sequence joins TRBV4-3 and TRBJ2-1; 8 bases are shared with TRBD2. Germline CDR1 is LGHNA and CDR2 is YSLEER. The CDR3 is 16 amino acids. V shed 2 bases and J 4 bases; nucleotides not matched to a gene: 7.

Comments on this clonotype: A much larger clone lies a single base off, so this may be a read error. The gene calls are TRBV10-3 and TRBJ2-7; 8 bases are shared with TRBD1. The CDR3 is made up of 16 amino acids. Germline trimming cut 5 bases from V and 1 base from J; bases unmatched to any gene: 10. Germline V gene lookup returns CDR1 ENHRY and CDR2 SYGVKD. The CDR3 protein is CAISYSSGTGSYEQYF. As DNA, the CDR3 is TGTGCCATCAGTTACTCCTCCGGGACAGGTTCCTACGAGCAGTACTTC.

Details on this clonotype: Given a far larger clone just one base away, this is likely a sequencing read error. In DNA form, the CDR3 reads TGTGCCAGCAGGACACGGACTCACAATGAGCAGCTCTTC. It encodes CASRTRTHNEQLF. The gene calls are TRBV11-2 and TRBJ2-1; D is possibly TRBD2 (5 bases). CDR1 and CDR2 (germline): SGHAT, FQNNGV. This CDR3 has 13 residues.

This clonotype has a count of ten or more. This sequence joins TRBV12-3 or TRBV12-4 and TRBJ2-1; 7 nucleotides agree with TRBD2. J gave up 3 bases and V 6 bases, and 5 bases lay outside the gene matches. The CDR3 is 14 residues long. CDR3 loop: CASRSSGNYNEQFF. The CDR3 DNA reads TGTGCCAGCAGATCTAGCGGAAACTACAATGAGCAGTTCTTC.